The source of this T cell receptor (beta chain) is a study of CD8 T cells in Susac syndrome. RNA amounts of about 0.5 to 1 ug underwent reverse transcription with random hexamers. The amplification used immunoSEQ multiplex PCR on TCR beta CDR3; it spanned 54 Vbeta and 13 Jbeta. TCRdb passed the immunoSEQ multiplex PCR reads through MiXCR, listing each CDR3 protein once. The data contain around 280,000 distinct CDR3 sequences, about 91% of them singletons. The V and J ends lost 4 bases and 5 bases respectively, with 9 bases between them. Germline CDR1 SGDLS, CDR2 YYNGEE. The CDR3 covers 13 residues. The specimen sequenced was CD4+ T cells from PBMCs. This chain joins TRBV9 and TRBJ2-2; tentative D call: TRBD1 (5 bases). The receptor was isolated from a human donor with multiple sclerosis. Here the CDR3 DNA reads TGTGCCAGCAGCCGTGACAGAACCGGGGAGCTGTTTTTT. This encodes CASSRDRTGELFF. Complete variable domain (other parts from reference TRBV9 and TRBJ2-2): DSGVTQTPKHLITATGQRVTLRCSPRSGDLSVYWYQQSLDQGLQFLIQYYNGEERAKGNILERFSAQQFPDLHSELNLSSLELGDSALYFCASSRDRTGELFFGEGSRLTVL.